The 8 T cell receptor beta chains presented below share a single source sample, sequenced in a study of blood T cells in healthy people across ages. A sample-barcoded 5' primer and a J-beta primer mix were used in a second PCR of roughly 7 to 11 cycles. TCRdb passed the 5' RACE reads through MiXCR, listing each CDR3 protein once. The table includes about 1.4 million distinct CDR3 sequences, 59% detected once. The source material was blood. The origin of the receptors is a man between 18 and 29 years old in good health.

This clonotype has a handful of counts. V usage is TRBV27 and J usage is TRBJ1-4, with 9 nucleotides matching TRBD1. The CDR3 sequence is 14 residues long. CDR1 and CDR2 (germline): MNHEY, SMNVEV (reference sequence). V trimming: 5 bases; J trimming: 4 bases; junction bases outside the gene matches: 2. The CDR3 nucleotides are TGTGCCAGCAGTATGACAGGGGGTAATGAAAAACTGTTTTTT. This gives the protein CASSMTGGNEKLFF. The full variable domain, its missing parts supplied by reference TRBV27 and TRBJ1-4, is EAQVTQNPRYLITVTGKKLTVTCSQNMNHEYMSWYRQDPGLGLRQIYYSMNVEVTDKGDVPEGYKVSRKEKRNFPLILESPSPNQTSLYFCASSMTGGNEKLFFGSGTQLSVL.

The chain carries TRBV12-3 or TRBV12-4 and TRBJ1-5; 8 bases are a match to TRBD1. CDR3 length: 14 residues. V was clipped by 7 bases and J by 7 bases; unmatched bases: 9. The DNA of the CDR3 is TGTGCCAGCAATCCCCGGACAGGGCGCCAGCCCCAGCATTTT. This translates into CASNPRTGRQPQHF.

The chain employs TRBV2 and TRBJ2-1; a weak D match, TRBD2 (6 bases). The V end was cut by 7 bases, the J end by 6 bases, with 19 bases between. Germline CDR1 is SNHLY and CDR2 is FYNNEI. There are 15 residues in the CDR3. The CDR3 sequence is CASMGGATLGNEQFF. DNA of the CDR3: TGTGCCAGCATGGGCGGGGCCACCTTGGGCAATGAGCAGTTCTTC.

This chain joins TRBV29-1 and TRBJ2-5, with D possibly TRBD1 on 5 matching bases. CDR3 length equals 11 residues. The germline V gene has CDR1 SQVTM and CDR2 ANQGSEA. Between the trimmed V and J ends, which lost 8 bases and 5 bases, there was a span of 12 bases. The CDR3 nucleotides are TGCAGCCTCAGGGTTGGGGAGACCCAGTACTTC. Encoded protein: CSLRVGETQYF. Complete variable domain (other parts from reference TRBV29-1 and TRBJ2-5): SAVISQKPSRDICQRGTSLTIQCQVDSQVTMMFWYRQQPGQSLTLIATANQGSEATYESGFVIDKFPISRPNLTFSTLTVSNMSPEDSSIYLCSLRVGETQYFGPGTRLLVL.

The J gene is TRBJ1-4, the V gene TRBV7-9; D not resolved. The germline gives CDR1 SEHNR, CDR2 FQNEAQ (reference sequence). This CDR3 is built from 13 residues. Trimming shortened V by 1 base and J by 8 bases, and 8 bases separated the two germline ends. This CDR3 reads CASSLDGTEKLFF. The DNA for the CDR3 is TGTGCCAGCAGCTTAGACGGAACGGAAAAACTGTTTTTT.

The chain carries TRBV4-2 and TRBJ2-1; 10 bases line up with TRBD2. With 1 base clipped from V and 10 bases from J, the junction kept 7 bases outside the gene matches. The CDR3 is 15 residues long. Germline V gives CDR1 LGHNA, CDR2 YNFKEQ. The CDR3 DNA is TGTGCCAGCAGCCAAGGGTTTACTAGCGGGAAAGAGCAGTTCTTC. As protein: CASSQGFTSGKEQFF.

The rearrangement links TRBV4-1 to TRBJ1-2, with D unresolved. The V end was cut by 3 bases, the J end by 4 bases, with 12 bases between. Germline V gene sequence: CDR1 MGHRA, CDR2 YSYEKL. The length of the CDR3 is 14 residues. This CDR3 reads CASSQAGNTYGYTF. Written as DNA, the CDR3 is TGCGCCAGCAGCCAGGCCGGGAATACCTATGGCTACACCTTC.

This chain joins TRBV4-1 and TRBJ2-1, with D perhaps TRBD1 (5 bases). Germline V gives CDR1 MGHRA, CDR2 YSYEKL. V was trimmed by 1 base and J by 6 bases, leaving 13 bases between them. The CDR3 contains 15 residues. As DNA, the CDR3 is TGCGCCAGCAGCCAAGGACGACAGTCCGCCAATGAGCAGTTCTTC. Amino acids: CASSQGRQSANEQFF.